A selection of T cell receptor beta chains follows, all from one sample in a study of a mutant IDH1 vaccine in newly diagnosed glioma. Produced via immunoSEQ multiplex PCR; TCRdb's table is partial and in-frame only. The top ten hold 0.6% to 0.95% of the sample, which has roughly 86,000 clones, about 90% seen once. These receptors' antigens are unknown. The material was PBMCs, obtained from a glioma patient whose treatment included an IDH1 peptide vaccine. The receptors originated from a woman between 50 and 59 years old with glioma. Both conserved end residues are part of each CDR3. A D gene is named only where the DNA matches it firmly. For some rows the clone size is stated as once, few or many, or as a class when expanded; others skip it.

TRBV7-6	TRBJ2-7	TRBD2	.	TGTGCCAGCAGCCCCCGCGCGGGGGTAGGCTCCTACGAGCAGTACTTC	CASSPRAGVGSYEQYF
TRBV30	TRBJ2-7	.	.	TGTGCCTGGAGCAGGGACTTCGCCTACGAGCAGTACTTC	CAWSRDFAYEQYF
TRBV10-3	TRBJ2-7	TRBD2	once	TGTGCCATCAGTGACCCCGGACTAGCGGGAGCCTACGAGCAGTACTTC	CAISDPGLAGAYEQYF
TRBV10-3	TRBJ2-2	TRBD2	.	TGTGCCATCAGGGTCGGGAGGCAGAACACCGGGGAGCTGTTTTTT	CAIRVGRQNTGELFF
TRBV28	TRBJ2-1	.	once	TGTGCCAGCAGTTTATTAGGGGTGGTGTCCTACAATGAGCAGTTCTTC	CASSLLGVVSYNEQFF
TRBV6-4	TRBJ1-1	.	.	TGTGCCAGCAGTTTAACAGGGAACACTGAAGCTTTCTTT	CASSLTGNTEAFF
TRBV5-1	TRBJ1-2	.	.	TGCGCCAGCAGCTTGTTGGGGCAGGAGTCTCCTCGGGGTGGCTACACCTTC	CASSLLGQESPRGGYTF
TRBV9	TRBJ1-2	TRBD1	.	TGTGCCAGCAGCGTAGGGGGACAGGGAGGTGGCTACACCTTC	CASSVGGQGGGYTF
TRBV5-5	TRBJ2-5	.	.	TGTGCCAGCAGCTTGGCCAGGGAAGAGACCCAGTACTTC	CASSLAREETQYF
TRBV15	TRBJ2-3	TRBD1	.	TGTGCCACCAGCAGAGTTATGGACAGGCCGTATACGCAGTATTTT	CATSRVMDRPYTQYF
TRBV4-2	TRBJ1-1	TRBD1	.	TGTGCCAGCAGCCAAAGAGAAGGGGGCCCAATGAACACTGAAGCTTTCTTT	CASSQREGGPMNTEAFF
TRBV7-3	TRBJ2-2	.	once	TGTGCCAGCAGCCCTCGCGTAGCGCTGAACACCGGGGAGCTGTTTTTT	CASSPRVALNTGELFF
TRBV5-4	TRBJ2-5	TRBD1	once	TGTGCCAGCAGCGTATCTCCCGGGACAGGGGAGACCCAGTACTTC	CASSVSPGTGETQYF
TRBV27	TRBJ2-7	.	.	TGTGCCAGCAGCCTTACGCCGGGACGGACCTACGAGCAGTACTTC	CASSLTPGRTYEQYF
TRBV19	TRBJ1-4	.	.	TGTGCCACTTACAATCGAAGAACAGGTAGGCAAATAATGAAGAAACTGTTTTTT	CATYNRRTGRQIMKKLFF
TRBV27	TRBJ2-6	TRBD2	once	TGTGCCAGCCAACCCCTGGGGAGGGGCCCTGGGGCCAACGTCCTGACTTTC	CASQPLGRGPGANVLTF
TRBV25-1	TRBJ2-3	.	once	TGTGCCACCTCCACGGATACGCAGTATTTT	CATSTDTQYF
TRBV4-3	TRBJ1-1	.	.	TGCGCCAGCAGCTTCCAAGCGGGCTCGAACACTGAAGCTTTCTTT	CASSFQAGSNTEAFF
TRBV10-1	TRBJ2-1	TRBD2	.	TGCGCCAGCAGTTTCGGACTAGGTCATTACAATGAGCAGTTCTTC	CASSFGLGHYNEQFF
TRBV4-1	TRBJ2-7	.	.	TGCGCCAGCAGCCACGGGACATTAAGCTCCTACGAGCAGTACTTC	CASSHGTLSSYEQYF
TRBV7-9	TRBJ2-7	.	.	TGTGCCAGCAGCTTAGCGGAGAGCTCCTACGAGCAGTACTTC	CASSLAESSYEQYF
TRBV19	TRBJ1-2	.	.	TGTGCCAGTAGTCCTAGCCCCGGGCAGGGGGGCTACACCTTC	CASSPSPGQGGYTF
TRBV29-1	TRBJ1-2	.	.	TGCAGCGTTGAGGCCCGGGGGAGGAACTATGGCTACACCTTC	CSVEARGRNYGYTF
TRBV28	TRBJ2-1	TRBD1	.	TGTGCCAGCAGTTTCGACAGGGGGCTCCACAATGAGCAGTTCTTC	CASSFDRGLHNEQFF
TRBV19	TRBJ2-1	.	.	TGTGCCAGTAACGGGGCGGCGGGAAGGAGTGAGCAGTTCTTC	CASNGAAGRSEQFF
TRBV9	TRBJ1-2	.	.	TGTGCCAGCAGCCCAGGCAGGGTCCACGGCTACACCTTC	CASSPGRVHGYTF
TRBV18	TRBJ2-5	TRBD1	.	TGTGCCAGCTCACCACAGGGGACAGTACAAGAGACCCAGTACTTC	CASSPQGTVQETQYF
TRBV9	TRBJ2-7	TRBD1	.	TGTGCCAGCAGCAGGGACAGGGGGTGGCCCTACGAGCAGTACTTC	CASSRDRGWPYEQYF
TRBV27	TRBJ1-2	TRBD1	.	TGTGCCAGCAGTAACGGACAGGGGGTGAACTATGGCTACACCTTC	CASSNGQGVNYGYTF
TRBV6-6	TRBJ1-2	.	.	TGTGCCAGCAGTTCCTTCAGTTCGGGAGTTAATGGCTACACCTTC	CASSSFSSGVNGYTF
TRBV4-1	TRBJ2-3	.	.	TGCGCCAGCAGCCAATGGCGGGATAGCACAGATACGCAGTATTTT	CASSQWRDSTDTQYF
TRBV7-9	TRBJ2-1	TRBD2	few	TGTGCCAGCAGCTTAACCGGGACTAGCGGCTACAATGAGCAGTTCTTC	CASSLTGTSGYNEQFF
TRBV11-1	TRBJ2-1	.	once	TGTGCCAGCAGGACCGGGCCAGATAACAATGAGCAGTTCTTC	CASRTGPDNNEQFF
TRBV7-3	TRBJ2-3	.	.	TGTGCCAGCAGCTTAGGGACAGATACGCAGTATTTT	CASSLGTDTQYF